A single T cell receptor (beta chain) is shown here with its context. This sample stems from a study of blood T cell repertoires in COVID-19. Across the whole study: COVID-19 samples collected from the United States, Italy and Spain covered acute and convalescent phases.

Germline V gives CDR1 SGHRS, CDR2 YFSETQ. The ends were cut back, 0 bases at V and 3 bases at J, with 7 bases in the middle. This CDR3 has 13 residues. Using immunoSEQ multiplex PCR, the repertoire was profiled, and TCRdb retains in-frame clones only, with some absent. Altogether about 200,000 clones are present, under 90% being singletons, with the ten largest covering 3.5% to 4%. This clonotype was obtained from a woman aged 30 to 39 with acute COVID-19. Sequenced: PBMCs or T cells enriched from blood (not recorded which). The chain is built from TRBV5-1 and TRBJ2-7; D is uncertain. CDR3 sequence: CASSLAPGYEQYF. CDR3 bases: TGCGCCAGCAGCTTGGCCCCGGGCTACGAGCAGTACTTC.